These 8 T cell receptor beta chains share one sample of origin, sequenced in a study of cytomegalovirus exposure and HLA in healthy donors. The PCR used 60 Vbeta and 13 Jbeta primers. TCRdb's table, derived via immunoSEQ multiplex PCR, lists solely in-frame clones and lacks some. The repertoire holds about 54,000 clones, with around 78% as singletons. The sample taken for sequencing was PBMCs. These receptors all come from a female donor in good health and CMV-seronegative.

CDR3 region: CASSLENGGLAAQYF. CDR3 DNA sequence: TGCGCCAGCAGCTTGGAGAACGGGGGTCTGGCGGCCCAGTACTTC. This chain joins TRBV5-1 and TRBJ2-5; D might be TRBD2 (6 bases). The ends were cut back, 0 bases at V and 9 bases at J, with 18 bases in the middle. The CDR3 totals 15 residues. The germline CDR1 and CDR2 sequences are SGHRS and YFSETQ.

The chain has TRBV5-1 and TRBJ2-1; 8 positions agree with TRBD2. CDR1 is SGHRS, CDR2 YFSETQ, per germline. There are 16 residues in the CDR3. The ends lost 3 bases at V and 4 bases at J; junction bases unmatched: 9. The CDR3 protein is CASSSQTSGLYNEQFF. The CDR3 DNA reads as TGCGCCAGCAGCTCCCAAACTAGCGGACTTTACAATGAGCAGTTCTTC.

This sequence joins TRBV4-1 and TRBJ1-5, with D maybe TRBD1 (5 bases). Germline V gives CDR1 MGHRA, CDR2 YSYEKL. Deletions cut 4 bases from V and 10 bases from J, with 23 bases between. CDR3 length: 16 residues. The CDR3 protein is CASSPQRVGAGEPQHF. The CDR3 region has the DNA TGCGCCAGCAGCCCCCAGCGGGTCGGGGCTGGAGAACCCCAGCATTTT.

V gene TRBV6-6 combines with J gene TRBJ2-5, with a possible D match to TRBD1 (5 bases). Trimming cost V 2 bases and J 6 bases, with 10 bases left between them. CDR1 and CDR2 (germline): MNHNY, SVGAGI (reference sequence). CDR3 size: 13 residues. For the CDR3, the DNA is TGTGCCAGCAGTTACATGGGGCGACAGACCCAGTACTTC. Encoded protein: CASSYMGRQTQYF.

This rearrangement joins TRBV7-3 to TRBJ1-1, with D maybe TRBD1 (5 bases). The V gene lost 1 base and the J gene lost 2 bases, with 11 bases spanning the gap. The V gene's germline CDR1 is SGHTA and CDR2 FQGTGA. This CDR3 spans 15 amino acids. The CDR3 DNA sequence: TGTGCCAGCAGCTTAATGGCACAGGTTAACACTGAAGCTTTCTTT. Its translation is CASSLMAQVNTEAFF.

This rearrangement joins TRBV7-3 to TRBJ1-2; TRBD1 is a possible D gene (5 bases). CDR1 is SGHTA and CDR2 is FQGTGA in the germline V gene. This CDR3 has 13 residues. The V gene lost 5 bases and the J gene lost 6 bases, with 13 bases spanning the gap. This chain's CDR3 is CASSRGGGNGYTF. The CDR3, as DNA: TGTGCCAGCAGCCGTGGTGGGGGGAATGGCTACACCTTC.

This chain links TRBV15 with TRBJ2-5; TRBD2 aligns across 8 bases. Germline V CDR1 and CDR2: LNHNV, YYDKDF (reference sequence). V shed 1 base, J shed 4 bases, and the junction held 8 bases outside the gene matches. This CDR3 is 16 amino acids long. Here the CDR3 DNA reads TGTGCCACCAGCAGAGGAGTAGCGGGGAACGGAGAGACCCAGTACTTC. This translates into CATSRGVAGNGETQYF.

This clone has more than one count but fewer than ten. This rearrangement joins TRBV19 to TRBJ2-7, with TRBD2 identical over 11 bases. The CDR3 totals 15 residues. The V gene's germline CDR1 is LNHDA and CDR2 SQIVND (reference sequence). V was pared by 6 bases and J by 2 bases, with 6 bases of the junction left unmatched. The CDR3 region is CASSTTSGGTYEQYF. The CDR3 bases are TGTGCCAGTAGCACCACTAGCGGGGGAACCTACGAGCAGTACTTC.